The text below deals with one T cell receptor beta chain. The same CDR3 also results from other DNA sequences found in this sample. This table comes from immunoSEQ multiplex PCR, and its TCRdb copy is limited to in-frame clones, with some not included. This table holds 15,000 to 20,000 clones, 72% found once. This sample was taken from a study of OX40 agonist ivuxolimab in advanced cancers. Across the study: Given to patients was ivuxolimab, an agonistic anti-OX40 (CD134) antibody. Those treated in dose escalation had hepatocellular carcinoma, melanoma, renal cell cancer or head and neck cancer. Of the patients, three showed partial responses, one with hepatocellular carcinoma and two with cutaneous melanoma.

The CDR3 has 14 amino acids. V gave up 1 base and J gave up 2 bases, with 11 bases separating them. The germline V gene has CDR1 SQVTM and CDR2 ANQGSEA. This TCR was sampled from an adult with an advanced solid tumor such as melanoma, head and neck, liver or kidney cancer. Material: CD4+ or CD8+ T cells sorted from blood, obtained in a trial of the OX40 agonist ivuxolimab. The chain has TRBV29-1 and TRBJ1-2; tentative D call: TRBD1 (5 bases). The CDR3 loop is CSVEGGRSNYGYTF. CDR3 DNA sequence: TGCAGCGTTGAAGGGGGACGGTCGAACTATGGCTACACCTTC.